The rows below give T cell receptor beta chains drawn from one sample of a study of T cells after posttransplantation cyclophosphamide. The repertoire was sequenced with immunoSEQ multiplex PCR; TCRdb's copy has only in-frame clones and lacks some. The sample has over 15,000 clones; 90% to 95% are singletons. Sequencing was performed on naive CD4+ T cells sorted from blood. The receptors were gathered from a woman aged 50 to 65 in good health and a related stem cell transplant donor. Each CDR3 is given with its conserved first and last residue. A D gene is named only where the DNA matches it firmly. Clone size is stated in some rows and not others, as once, few, many or a class when expanded.

TRBD1	TRBV14	-	TRBJ2-2	CASSRQGGTGELFF	TGTGCCAGCAGCCGACAGGGCGGCACCGGGGAGCTGTTTTTT
-	TRBV20-1	-	TRBJ2-1	CSASGSNEQFF	TGCAGTGCGTCCGGGTCAAATGAGCAGTTCTTC
-	TRBV19	-	TRBJ1-5	CASSMENQPQHF	TGTGCCAGTAGTATGGAGAATCAGCCCCAGCATTTT
-	TRBV11-3	-	TRBJ1-3	CASSPGTPGNTIYF	TGTGCCAGCAGCCCCGGGACTCCTGGAAACACCATATATTTT
-	TRBV6-1	-	TRBJ2-5	CAFSPEGVETQYF	TGTGCCTTCTCTCCCGAGGGGGTTGAGACCCAGTACTTC
TRBD1	TRBV5-1	-	TRBJ2-1	CASSLGQGGNEQFF	TGCGCCAGCAGCCTTGGACAGGGTGGCAATGAGCAGTTCTTC
TRBD2	TRBV9	-	TRBJ2-7	CASSVGEGGEQYF	TGTGCCAGCAGCGTGGGGGAGGGAGGCGAGCAGTACTTC
TRBD1	TRBV15	-	TRBJ2-7	CATNRDRGYEQYF	TGTGCCACCAACCGGGACAGGGGCTACGAGCAGTACTTC
TRBD2	TRBV2	-	TRBJ2-3	CASGSGSYLFRGDTQYF	TGTGCCAGCGGGAGCGGGAGTTACCTTTTCCGGGGAGATACGCAGTATTTT
-	TRBV27	-	TRBJ1-1	CASSLGGVYITEAFF	TGTGCCAGCAGTCTAGGAGGGGTCTATATCACTGAAGCTTTCTTT
TRBD2	TRBV4-1	-	TRBJ2-7	CASSQTSGASSYEQYF	TGCGCCAGCAGCCAGACAAGCGGGGCTTCCTCCTACGAGCAGTACTTC
-	TRBV28	-	TRBJ2-7	CASTREGLDEQYF	TGTGCCAGCACCAGGGAAGGCTTAGACGAGCAGTACTTC
TRBD2	TRBV7-7	-	TRBJ2-5	CASSLFGGRGQETQYF	TGTGCCAGCAGCTTATTTGGGGGGAGGGGACAAGAGACCCAGTACTTC
TRBD2	TRBV27	-	TRBJ2-7	CASSSLRGSYEQYF	TGTGCCAGCAGCTCCTTGCGGGGGTCCTACGAGCAGTACTTC
TRBD1	TRBV27	once	TRBJ1-1	CASSLPGQQAFF	TGTGCCAGCAGCCTTCCGGGACAGCAAGCTTTCTTT
-	TRBV7-2	-	TRBJ1-2	CASTPGTGGRYTF	TGTGCCAGCACCCCCGGGACGGGGGGCCGCTACACCTTC
TRBD1	TRBV5-4	-	TRBJ2-3	CASSMKTGVTDTQYF	TGTGCCAGCAGCATGAAAACAGGGGTGACAGATACGCAGTATTTT
TRBD1	TRBV5-4	-	TRBJ2-6	CASSRPGQGSAGANVLTF	TGTGCCAGCAGCAGACCGGGACAGGGGAGCGCTGGGGCCAACGTCCTGACTTTC
-	TRBV27	-	TRBJ2-3	CASSWRGGRTDTQYF	TGTGCCAGCAGCTGGCGCGGAGGGAGGACAGATACGCAGTATTTT
TRBD1	TRBV28	-	TRBJ1-4	CATDRGQEKLFF	TGTGCCACGGACAGGGGGCAGGAAAAACTGTTTTTT
-	TRBV27	-	TRBJ2-7	CASSLTFEYEQYF	TGTGCCAGCAGTTTAACCTTTGAGTACGAGCAGTACTTC
TRBD2	TRBV5-4	-	TRBJ2-1	CASSWREAINNEQFF	TGTGCCAGCAGCTGGCGGGAGGCCATCAACAATGAGCAGTTCTTC
-	TRBV7-9	-	TRBJ1-6	CASSSRVLMNSPLHF	TGTGCCAGCTCCTCCCGGGTCCTCATGAATTCACCCCTCCACTTT
-	TRBV7-3	-	TRBJ2-7	CASSLDGVSYEQYF	TGTGCCAGCAGCCTTGACGGGGTCTCCTACGAGCAGTACTTC
TRBD1	TRBV5-4	-	TRBJ2-5	CASSRTGPQETQYF	TGTGCCAGCAGCCGGACAGGTCCCCAAGAGACCCAGTACTTC
-	TRBV20-1	once	TRBJ2-7	CSAAPDYEQYF	TGCAGTGCCGCGCCTGACTACGAGCAGTACTTC
TRBD1	TRBV4-2	-	TRBJ2-7	CASSQDRGIGDRGSYEQYF	TGTGCCAGCAGCCAAGATAGGGGGATTGGGGACAGGGGCTCCTACGAGCAGTACTTC
-	TRBV11-1	-	TRBJ1-2	CASSLYRGRSGYTF	TGTGCCAGCAGCTTATATCGGGGTAGGAGTGGCTACACCTTC
-	TRBV10-3	-	TRBJ2-3	CATRTREGADTQYF	TGTGCCACCCGGACGAGGGAAGGCGCAGATACGCAGTATTTT
TRBD2	TRBV5-4	-	TRBJ2-3	CASSLGTSGSLGPDTQYF	TGTGCCAGCAGCCTCGGTACTAGCGGCTCCCTGGGCCCAGATACGCAGTATTTT
TRBD1	TRBV25-1	-	TRBJ2-3	CASSEWAGQGGTDTQYF	TGTGCCAGCAGTGAATGGGCGGGACAGGGGGGCACAGATACGCAGTATTTT
TRBD1	TRBV5-5	-	TRBJ1-5	CASSLGTGGGYSNQPQHF	TGTGCCAGCAGCTTGGGGACAGGAGGGGGTTATAGCAATCAGCCCCAGCATTTT
-	TRBV6-1	-	TRBJ2-7	CASSDFYEQYF	TGTGCCAGCAGTGACTTCTACGAGCAGTACTTC
-	TRBV23-1	-	TRBJ1-1	CAAARWSGRAMNTEAFF	TGCGCCGCAGCTAGGTGGTCAGGCAGGGCGATGAACACTGAAGCTTTCTTT
TRBD1	TRBV9	-	TRBJ2-1	CASSPRLQGSEQFF	TGTGCCAGCAGCCCACGATTACAGGGGAGTGAGCAGTTCTTC
-	TRBV14	-	TRBJ1-1	CASSHHRTFSNTEAFF	TGTGCCAGCAGCCACCATCGGACATTCAGCAACACTGAAGCTTTCTTT
TRBD1	TRBV7-2	-	TRBJ1-5	CASSPGTGVNQPQHF	TGTGCCAGCAGCCCCGGGACAGGGGTCAATCAGCCCCAGCATTTT
TRBD1	TRBV28	-	TRBJ1-5	CASSPRTGVTGLRNEPQHF	TGTGCCAGCAGCCCACGCACAGGGGTTACGGGCCTCAGGAACGAGCCCCAGCATTTT
-	TRBV28	-	TRBJ1-2	CASSNTQYGYTF	TGTGCCAGCAGTAACACCCAATATGGCTACACCTTC
TRBD1	TRBV28	-	TRBJ1-2	CASRPGGTYGYTF	TGTGCCAGCCGCCCAGGGGGGACCTATGGCTACACCTTC
-	TRBV7-3	-	TRBJ2-2	CASSPARGVGELFF	TGTGCCAGCAGCCCGGCGCGGGGAGTCGGGGAGCTGTTTTTT
-	TRBV19	-	TRBJ2-5	CASSISRGQETQYF	TGTGCCAGTAGTATAAGCCGGGGCCAAGAGACCCAGTACTTC
TRBD1	TRBV18	-	TRBJ1-4	CASSPGTGGLEGIYEKLFF	TGTGCCAGCTCACCAGGGACAGGGGGCCTCGAGGGCATATATGAAAAACTGTTTTTT
-	TRBV5-1	-	TRBJ1-1	CASSLVGRTEAFF	TGCGCCAGCAGCTTGGTAGGGAGAACTGAAGCTTTCTTT
-	TRBV30	-	TRBJ1-2	CACIRGYGYTF	TGTGCCTGCATCAGGGGTTATGGCTACACCTTC
-	TRBV5-4	-	TRBJ2-3	CASSPSRDTQYF	TGTGCCAGCAGCCCGTCGCGAGATACGCAGTATTTT
-	TRBV27	-	TRBJ2-2	CASRAFSVRDTGELFF	TGTGCCAGCAGAGCATTCTCGGTGAGAGACACCGGGGAGCTGTTTTTT
-	TRBV18	-	TRBJ1-5	CASSPRRYSNQPQHF	TGTGCCAGCTCACCACGCAGATATAGCAATCAGCCCCAGCATTTT
TRBD1	TRBV11-2	-	TRBJ2-7	CASSPDRVVNEQYF	TGTGCCAGCAGCCCCGACAGGGTGGTCAACGAGCAGTACTTC
TRBD1	TRBV5-1	-	TRBJ1-1	CASSLRDSNTEAFF	TGCGCCAGCAGCCTACGGGACAGTAACACTGAAGCTTTCTTT
TRBD1	TRBV5-1	-	TRBJ2-3	CASSSGQLTDTQYF	TGCGCCAGCAGCTCGGGACAGCTCACAGATACGCAGTATTTT
TRBD2	TRBV18	-	TRBJ2-7	CASSPGGTSGLWEQYF	TGTGCCAGCTCACCAGGGGGGACTAGCGGACTTTGGGAGCAGTACTTC
TRBD2	TRBV28	-	TRBJ2-1	CASSFPSGNNEQFF	TGTGCCAGCAGTTTCCCTAGCGGGAACAATGAGCAGTTCTTC
-	TRBV7-9	few	TRBJ1-4	CASSRRVSTNEKLFF	TGTGCCAGCAGTCGCCGGGTCTCAACTAATGAAAAACTGTTTTTT